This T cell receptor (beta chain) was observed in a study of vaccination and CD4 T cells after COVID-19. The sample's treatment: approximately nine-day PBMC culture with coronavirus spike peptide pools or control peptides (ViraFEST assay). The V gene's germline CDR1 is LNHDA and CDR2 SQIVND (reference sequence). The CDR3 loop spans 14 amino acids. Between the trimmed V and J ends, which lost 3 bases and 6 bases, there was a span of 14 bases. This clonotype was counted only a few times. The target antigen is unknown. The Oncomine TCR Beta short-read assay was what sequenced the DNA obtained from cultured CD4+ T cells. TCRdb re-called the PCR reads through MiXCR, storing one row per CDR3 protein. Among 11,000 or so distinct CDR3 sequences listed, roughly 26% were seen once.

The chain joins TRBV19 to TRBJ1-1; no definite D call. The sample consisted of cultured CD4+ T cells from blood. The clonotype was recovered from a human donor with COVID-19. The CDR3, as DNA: TGTGCCAGTAGTATTGCTTTGGGGATTGCTGAAGCTTTCTTT. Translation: CASSIALGIAEAFF.